This paragraph reports one T cell receptor (beta chain). Germline lookup yields CDR1 WNHNN and CDR2 SYGVQD (reference sequence). The V gene end was trimmed by 0 bases and the J gene end by 7 bases; junction bases not matched to a gene: 9. The length of the CDR3 is 15 residues. This sample was taken from a study of cytomegalovirus exposure and HLA in healthy donors. PCR primers comprised 60 Vbeta and 13 Jbeta primers. Sequenced by immunoSEQ multiplex PCR; TCRdb stores in-frame clones only, minus some. The sample table sets out under 85,000 clones. The genes are TRBV10-1 and TRBJ2-7, with 7 positions matching TRBD1. This sequence originates from a boy younger than 18 in good health and CMV-seronegative. Sequenced sample: PBMCs. CDR3 nucleotides: TGCGCCAGCAGTGAGTCTTCGACAGGGCTGCGGGAGCAGTACTTC. It encodes CASSESSTGLREQYF.